What follows are 32 T cell receptor beta chains derived from one specimen sequenced in a study of human T cells and chemical hapten exposure. Time point meaning: pre-sensitization, week 0. Treatment indicated: therapeutic diphenylcyclopropenone sensitization with weekly scalp DPC. One entry per CDR3 protein, called by TCRdb with MiXCR from the RACE reads. The table records roughly 100,000 distinct CDR3 sequences, 12% of them present only once. The sample in question was whole blood, obtained in connection with sensitization to the hapten diphenylcyclopropenone (DPC). These receptors originate from a woman aged 50 to 60 with alopecia areata. Some clones in this sample may be carry-over from other donors' samples.

This clonotype came up many times. The gene calls are TRBV19 and TRBJ1-4; D call uncertain. CDR3 length: 14 amino acids. CDR1 LNHDA and CDR2 SQIVND come from the germline V gene (reference sequence). V dropped 7 bases and J dropped 11 bases, with 20 bases sitting between them. The chain's CDR3 is CASTPSSAGWKLFF. CDR3 sequence (DNA): TGTGCCAGTACCCCCTCATCGGCAGGCTGGAAACTGTTTTTT. The variable domain in full, with the rest retrieved from reference TRBV19 and TRBJ1-4, is DGGITQSPKYLFRKEGQNVTLSCEQNLNHDAMYWYRQDPGQGLRLIYYSQIVNDFQKGDIAEGYSVSREKKESFPLTVTSAQKNPTAFYLCASTPSSAGWKLFFGSGTQLSVL.

In its sample, this clonotype was seen a few times. V is TRBV20-1 and J is TRBJ1-5, with D perhaps matching TRBD1 (6 bases). CDR1 is DFQATT, CDR2 SNEGSKA, per germline (reference sequence). This CDR3 has 13 amino acids. V lost 3 bases to trimming and J lost 4 bases, with 10 bases between them. Here the CDR3 reads CSARSQGNQPQHF. CDR3 nucleotides: TGCAGTGCTAGGTCCCAGGGGAATCAGCCCCAGCATTTT.

This clonotype was seen repeatedly, ten times or more. This chain links TRBV7-9 with TRBJ1-1; D is perhaps TRBD1 (5 bases). V was shortened by 0 bases and J by 4 bases, with 12 bases between the two germline ends. This CDR3 is 15 amino acids long. Germline CDR1 is SEHNR and CDR2 is FQNEAQ (reference sequence). CDR3 sequence: CASSLAIAGGTEAFF. CDR3 DNA sequence: TGTGCCAGCAGCTTAGCGATTGCGGGGGGCACTGAAGCTTTCTTT.

This clonotype was seen a few times. The V and J genes are TRBV7-9 and TRBJ1-4; D perhaps matches TRBD1 (5 bases). V lost 5 bases and J 4 bases, leaving 11 bases between the germline ends. There are 14 residues in the CDR3. Germline-derived CDR1 and CDR2 are SEHNR and FQNEAQ (reference sequence). As DNA, the CDR3 is TGTGCCAGCAGCCTCCGGGACGGTAATGAAAAACTGTTTTTT. Encoded protein: CASSLRDGNEKLFF.

The sample holds many counts of this clonotype. The chain carries TRBV5-4 and TRBJ2-7, with 14 bases that match TRBD2. The germline V gene encodes CDR1 SGHNT and CDR2 YYREEE (reference sequence). V was pared by 4 bases and J by 5 bases, with 5 bases of the junction left unmatched. There are 15 residues in the CDR3. CDR3 nucleotide sequence: TGTGCCAGCAGCACTGGACTAGCGGGGGGTAACGAGCAGTACTTC. Encoded protein: CASSTGLAGGNEQYF. Full variable domain (remainder filled in from reference TRBV5-4 and TRBJ2-7): ETGVTQSPTHLIKTRGQQVTLRCSSQSGHNTVSWYQQALGQGPQFIFQYYREEENGRGNFPPRFSGLQFPNYSSELNVNALELDDSALYLCASSTGLAGGNEQYFGPGTRLTVT.

The rearrangement links TRBV5-1 to TRBJ2-4; D perhaps matches TRBD2 (6 bases). The germline CDR1 and CDR2 sequences are SGHRS and YFSETQ. There are 15 residues in the CDR3. Trimming stripped 4 bases from V and 7 bases from J, with 18 bases between. CDR3 protein: CASSTAGTLSNIQYF. The CDR3 DNA reads TGCGCCAGCAGCACGGCCGGGACTTTAAGTAACATTCAGTACTTC. Combining the CDR3 with reference TRBV5-1 and TRBJ2-4 gives the whole variable domain KAGVTQTPRYLIKTRGQQVTLSCSPISGHRSVSWYQQTPGQGLQFLFEYFSETQRNKGNFPGRFSGRQFSNSRSEMNVSTLELGDSALYLCASSTAGTLSNIQYFGAGTRLSVL.

At least ten counts were recorded for this clonotype. The J gene is TRBJ1-4, the V gene TRBV6-2 or TRBV6-3; a weak D match, TRBD1 (5 bases). Germline-derived CDR1 and CDR2 are MNHEY and SVGEGT. Trimming pared 1 base from V and 7 bases from J, leaving 16 bases between. The CDR3 runs to 16 residues. The CDR3 loop is CASSYYLPGRGEKLFF. The CDR3 DNA follows: TGTGCCAGCAGTTACTACCTACCGGGGCGCGGTGAAAAACTGTTTTTT.

The chain links TRBV20-1 to TRBJ1-6, with TRBD1 identical over 9 bases. CDR3 size: 15 residues. The V segment lost 2 bases and the J segment 7 bases; nucleotides outside the gene matches: 6. Per the germline V gene, CDR1 is DFQATT and CDR2 is SNEGSKA (reference sequence). Written as DNA, the CDR3 is TGCAGTGCTAGAAACGTCGGGACAGGGAATTCACCCCTCCACTTT. It codes for CSARNVGTGNSPLHF.

This clonotype was counted a few times. V gene TRBV7-2 combines with J gene TRBJ2-7; perhaps TRBD1 as D (5 bases). CDR1 and CDR2 from the germline V gene are SGHTA and FQGNSA. This CDR3 contains 15 residues. The V end was cut by 1 base, the J end by 2 bases, with 12 bases between. CDR3 sequence reads: CASSLGSGLTYEQYF. Written as DNA, the CDR3 is TGTGCCAGCAGCTTAGGGTCAGGGCTTACCTACGAGCAGTACTTC.

The gene calls are TRBV12-3 or TRBV12-4 and TRBJ2-3, with D possibly called TRBD1 or TRBD2 (7 bases each). V gave up 5 bases and J gave up 2 bases, with 20 bases separating them. The CDR3 totals 17 residues. In nucleotides, the CDR3 is TGTGCCAGCAGTCCACAACTCCAGGGGGGGCCCACAGATACGCAGTATTTT. This sequence encodes CASSPQLQGGPTDTQYF.

The table lists this clonotype with a few counts. This chain uses TRBV5-4 with TRBJ2-3, with D perhaps TRBD2 (6 bases). V was clipped by 0 bases and J by 2 bases, with 13 bases between them. Germline values: CDR1 SGHNT, CDR2 YYREEE (reference sequence). This CDR3 has 16 amino acids. This CDR3 reads CASSLGRDSFTDTQYF. The CDR3 nucleotides are TGTGCCAGCAGCTTGGGCCGGGACTCTTTCACAGATACGCAGTATTTT. The complete variable domain, with remaining parts taken from reference TRBV5-4 and TRBJ2-3, reads ETGVTQSPTHLIKTRGQQVTLRCSSQSGHNTVSWYQQALGQGPQFIFQYYREEENGRGNFPPRFSGLQFPNYSSELNVNALELDDSALYLCASSLGRDSFTDTQYFGPGTRLTVL.

The V gene is TRBV15, the J gene TRBJ1-5; the match to TRBD1 covers 7 bases. The germline CDR1 and CDR2 sequences are LNHNV and YYDKDF (reference sequence). After removal of 3 bases from V and 4 bases from J, the junction contained 9 bases not matched to a gene. This CDR3 is built from 16 residues. The CDR3 protein is CATSSKGTDRNQPQHF. Written as DNA, the CDR3 is TGTGCCACCAGCAGCAAAGGGACAGATCGAAATCAGCCCCAGCATTTT.

In this sample, this clonotype turned up many times. This chain connects TRBV11-2 to TRBJ1-1; D is unresolved. Germline CDR1 SGHAT, CDR2 FQNNGV. Trimming removed 0 bases at V and 5 bases at J, with 4 bases between. The length of the CDR3 is 12 residues. CDR3 region: CASSLDWTEAFF. CDR3 DNA sequence: TGTGCCAGCAGCTTAGATTGGACTGAAGCTTTCTTT.

This clonotype was picked up many times. V and J are TRBV3-1 and TRBJ1-2; 7 nucleotides line up with TRBD1. The germline V gene has CDR1 LGHDT and CDR2 YNNKEL (reference sequence). The CDR3 runs to 18 residues. V shed 1 base, J shed 6 bases, and the junction held 17 bases outside the gene matches. Written as DNA, the CDR3 is TGTGCCAGCAGCCAAGGCGGGACAGAATATTTCAGGCATAATGGCTACACCTTC. It codes for CASSQGGTEYFRHNGYTF.

The chain is built from TRBV20-1 and TRBJ2-3; 10 bases align to TRBD2. The CDR3 runs to 17 residues. The germline V gene has CDR1 DFQATT and CDR2 SNEGSKA (reference sequence). J gave up 3 bases and V 0 bases, and 9 bases lay outside the gene matches. The CDR3 bases are TGCAGTGCTAGAGACTATCCGGGACTAGCGACAACAGATACGCAGTATTTT. It specifies CSARDYPGLATTDTQYF.

This rearrangement joins TRBV28 to TRBJ1-6; D not resolved. This CDR3 has 14 amino acids. The V end was cut by 3 bases, the J end by 7 bases, with 10 bases between. Germline V lookup: CDR1 MDHEN, CDR2 SYDVKM. The CDR3 DNA reads as TGTGCCAGCAGTTTCGGCGGCAGAAATTCACCCCTCCACTTT. Protein product: CASSFGGRNSPLHF. Drawing the rest from reference TRBV28 and TRBJ1-6, the complete variable domain is DVKVTQSSRYLVKRTGEKVFLECVQDMDHENMFWYRQDPGLGLRLIYFSYDVKMKEKGDIPEGYSVSREKKERFSLILESASTNQTSMYLCASSFGGRNSPLHFGNGTRLTVT.

The sample holds a few counts of this clonotype. V is TRBV27 and J is TRBJ2-7, with no clear D. CDR1 and CDR2 (germline): MNHEY, SMNVEV (reference sequence). V lost 6 bases to trimming and J lost 3 bases, with 12 bases between them. The CDR3 length is 13 residues. The CDR3 protein is CASRRQEHYEQYF. As DNA, the CDR3 is TGTGCCAGCAGACGTCAGGAGCACTACGAGCAGTACTTC.

This clonotype was seen at least ten times. The chain couples TRBV6-2 or TRBV6-3 to TRBJ1-2, with D unresolved. V was cut by 4 bases and J by 0 bases, with 6 bases left in between. Germline CDR1 is MNHEY and CDR2 is SVGEGT. The CDR3 spans 13 residues. CDR3 coding DNA: TGTGCCAGCAGTTGGGCAGCTAACTATGGCTACACCTTC. This translates into CASSWAANYGYTF.

This clonotype was seen a handful of times. V is TRBV28 and J is TRBJ2-7; D is undetermined. Germline V gene data show CDR1 as MDHEN and CDR2 as SYDVKM. Trimming stripped 5 bases from V and 3 bases from J, with 17 bases between. CDR3 length: 15 residues. The CDR3 region is CASSPGSTAFYEQYF. DNA of the CDR3: TGTGCCAGCAGTCCTGGGTCGACGGCCTTCTACGAGCAGTACTTC.

This clonotype was seen a handful of times. The rearrangement links TRBV12-3 or TRBV12-4 to TRBJ1-3; no firm D call. The germline V and J ends were trimmed by 2 bases and 0 bases, with 8 bases remaining between them. The CDR3 is 15 residues long. CDR3 sequence: CASSLTAISGNTIYF. The CDR3 DNA reads TGTGCCAGCAGTTTAACTGCCATCTCTGGAAACACCATATATTTT.

This clonotype came up many times. The genes are TRBV20-1 and TRBJ2-1; a possible D gene is TRBD1 (5 bases). This CDR3 region has 15 residues. Germline assignment: CDR1 DFQATT and CDR2 SNEGSKA (reference sequence). The CDR3 region is CSARVGQFDYNEQFF. CDR3 bases: TGCAGCGCTCGGGTAGGACAATTCGACTACAATGAGCAGTTCTTC.

This clonotype was detected a few times. In nucleotides, the CDR3 is TGTGCCAGCACCACTACAGGGTCTGGGAGCAATCAGCCCCAGCATTTT. It translates to CASTTTGSGSNQPQHF. The rearrangement joins TRBV12-3 or TRBV12-4 to TRBJ1-5; D might be TRBD1 (6 bases). The CDR3 has 16 residues. Trimming took 7 bases from V and 1 from J, leaving 17 bases between them.

This clonotype was observed a few times. This chain uses TRBV20-1 with TRBJ2-2, with 11 bases fitting TRBD2. This CDR3 contains 14 residues. V trimming: 4 bases; J trimming: 7 bases; junction bases outside the gene matches: 5. Germline lookup yields CDR1 DFQATT and CDR2 SNEGSKA (reference sequence). CDR3 protein: CSANLAGGDGELFF. CDR3 DNA: TGCAGTGCTAATCTAGCGGGAGGTGACGGGGAGCTGTTTTTT.

This clonotype has just a few counts. This chain uses TRBV20-1 with TRBJ2-2; 8 bases line up with TRBD1. The germline gives CDR1 DFQATT, CDR2 SNEGSKA (reference sequence). The CDR3 totals 14 residues. V lost 6 bases to trimming and J lost 0 bases; unmatched junction nucleotides: 3. The chain's CDR3 is CSAWTGSNTGELFF. In DNA, the CDR3 is TGCAGTGCCTGGACAGGGTCGAACACCGGGGAGCTGTTTTTT.

V and J are TRBV12-3 or TRBV12-4 and TRBJ2-7, with 7 bases that match TRBD2. The CDR3 runs 16 residues. Germline trimming cut 3 bases from V and 2 bases from J; bases unmatched to any gene: 10. This chain's CDR3 is CASSFGSGMVPYEQYF. The CDR3 DNA follows: TGTGCCAGCAGTTTTGGGAGCGGGATGGTCCCCTACGAGCAGTACTTC.

V gene TRBV12-3 or TRBV12-4 combines with J gene TRBJ1-5; D might be TRBD1 (5 bases). Between the trimmed V and J ends, which lost 2 bases and 0 bases, there was a span of 8 bases. CDR3 length: 15 residues. This CDR3 is CASSLLGDSNQPQHF. The CDR3 bases are TGTGCCAGCAGTTTATTGGGGGATAGCAATCAGCCCCAGCATTTT.

In this sample, this clonotype turned up many times. V is TRBV2 and J is TRBJ1-2, with 10 bases matching TRBD1. This CDR3 is 14 amino acids long. V lost 7 bases to trimming and J lost 4 bases; unmatched junction nucleotides: 6. Germline V lookup: CDR1 SNHLY, CDR2 FYNNEI. The DNA for the CDR3 is TGTGCCAGCAATGACAGGGGGCCCGCCTATGGCTACACCTTC. Translating it yields CASNDRGPAYGYTF.

This clonotype has at least ten counts. This chain links TRBV7-2 with TRBJ2-7; D possibly corresponds to TRBD2 (6 bases). The CDR3 is 14 amino acids. V was clipped by 3 bases and J by 2 bases, with 11 bases between them. CDR1 and CDR2 from the germline V gene are SGHTA and FQGNSA. The CDR3 region has the DNA TGTGCCAGCAGCTTCCAGGGAGGAACCTACGAGCAGTACTTC. It is translated as CASSFQGGTYEQYF. The variable domain in full, completed from reference TRBV7-2 and TRBJ2-7, reads GAGVSQSPSNKVTEKGKDVELRCDPISGHTALYWYRQSLGQGLEFLIYFQGNSAPDKSGLPSDRFSAERTGGSVSTLTIQRTQQEDSAVYLCASSFQGGTYEQYFGPGTRLTVT.

This clonotype showed up just a few times. This chain connects TRBV12-3 or TRBV12-4 to TRBJ1-6, with a possible D match to TRBD1 (5 bases). The CDR3 extends over 14 amino acids. Trimming took off 4 bases at V and 6 bases at J, with 10 bases between the two ends. CDR3 bases: TGTGCCAGCAGTTATGACAGTTCTAATTCACCCCTCCACTTT. Its translation: CASSYDSSNSPLHF.

This clonotype was seen ten or more times. This rearrangement joins TRBV28 to TRBJ2-7, with TRBD1 matching over 9 bases. J was trimmed by 1 base and V by 7 bases; bases with no gene match: 8. The germline CDR1 and CDR2 sequences are MDHEN and SYDVKM. This CDR3 comprises 15 residues. Here the CDR3 DNA reads TGTGCCAGCACCCAAGGGGGGACAGGGTCCTACGAGCAGTACTTC. Translated, it gives CASTQGGTGSYEQYF. The variable domain in full, with the rest retrieved from reference TRBV28 and TRBJ2-7, is DVKVTQSSRYLVKRTGEKVFLECVQDMDHENMFWYRQDPGLGLRLIYFSYDVKMKEKGDIPEGYSVSREKKERFSLILESASTNQTSMYLCASTQGGTGSYEQYFGPGTRLTVT.

The gene calls are TRBV25-1 and TRBJ1-1, with D possibly being TRBD1 (5 bases). V was shortened by 9 bases and J by 11 bases, with 13 bases between the two germline ends. This CDR3 has 10 residues. The germline V gene encodes CDR1 MGHDK and CDR2 SYGVNS. The CDR3 spells CARPTVEAFF. Written as DNA, the CDR3 is TGTGCCAGGCCGACAGTGGAGGCTTTCTTT.

This clonotype was observed a handful of times. The chain recombines TRBV10-1 with TRBJ2-2; 12 bases match TRBD1. The junction had 8 bases not matched to a gene; V was cut back by 3 bases and J by 6 bases. CDR1 WNHNN and CDR2 SYGVQD come from the germline V gene (reference sequence). The CDR3 consists of 17 residues. In nucleotides, the CDR3 is TGCGCCAGCAGTGATGGGACAGGGGGCTCCCTAGCCGGGGAGCTGTTTTTT. This codes for CASSDGTGGSLAGELFF.